The 9 T cell receptor beta chains below come from one sample, sequenced in a study of PD-1 blockade in classical Hodgkin lymphoma. All patients relapsed after autologous stem cell transplantation, and brentuximab vedotin exposure varied. Only in-frame clones appear in the TCRdb table, and some are missing; sequencing was by immunoSEQ multiplex PCR. The sample contains more than 45,000 clones, approximately 73% of which appear only once. The input for sequencing was peripheral blood mononuclear cells (PBMCs), taken at baseline. All receptors come from a human donor with classical Hodgkin lymphoma.

The chain combines TRBV5-4 with TRBJ1-1, with D unresolved. The CDR3 loop spans 13 amino acids. The germline V and J ends were trimmed by 0 bases and 4 bases, with 7 bases remaining between them. Germline CDR1 is SGHNT and CDR2 is YYREEE (reference sequence). CDR3 DNA: TGTGCCAGCAGCTTGGTGAGGAGCACTGAAGCTTTCTTT. As protein: CASSLVRSTEAFF.

This sequence joins TRBV13 and TRBJ1-1; TRBD1 matches 11 bases. V lost 6 bases, J lost 4 bases, and 7 bases stayed unmatched. The CDR3 contains 15 residues. Germline CDR1 reads PRHDT; CDR2 reads FYEKMQ (reference sequence). The CDR3 is CASSSGTGGITEAFF. CDR3 sequence (DNA): TGTGCCAGCAGTTCCGGGACAGGGGGGATCACTGAAGCTTTCTTT.

V is TRBV28 and J is TRBJ1-1, with 7 bases identical to TRBD1. The CDR3 contains 15 residues. CDR1 and CDR2 (germline): MDHEN, SYDVKM. Losses at the gene ends were 5 bases for V and 5 bases for J; bases not matched to a gene: 11. The CDR3 region has the DNA TGTGCCAGCAGTCCACCGACAGGGCGAGAAACTGAAGCTTTCTTT. As protein: CASSPPTGRETEAFF.

The chain couples TRBV9 to TRBJ2-7; maybe TRBD1 (6 bases). Per germline, CDR1 SGDLS and CDR2 YYNGEE. The CDR3 loop spans 15 amino acids. V lost 2 bases and J lost 0, with 12 bases in between. The CDR3 region is CASSVRWDNSYEQYF. The CDR3 nucleotides are TGTGCCAGCAGCGTTCGTTGGGACAACTCCTACGAGCAGTACTTC.

This clone has just one count. This chain uses TRBV28 with TRBJ1-6, with TRBD1 as a possible D gene (6 bases). Deletions cut 6 bases from V and 10 bases from J, with 13 bases between. The CDR3 is 13 residues long. Germline CDR1 MDHEN, CDR2 SYDVKM. The CDR3 sequence: CASRPTQGSPLHF. The CDR3 DNA reads as TGTGCCAGCAGGCCCACACAGGGATCACCCCTCCACTTT.

This clone was detected only once. The chain has TRBV18 and TRBJ1-1; a possible D gene is TRBD1 (5 bases). The CDR3 sequence is 15 residues long. Germline CDR1 is KGHSH and CDR2 is LQKENI. V lost 1 base to trimming and J lost 1 base, with 10 bases between them. CDR3 in DNA: TGTGCCAGCTCACCACTGGCGGGACGGAACACTGAAGCTTTCTTT. Its protein product is CASSPLAGRNTEAFF.

The chain links TRBV27 to TRBJ1-6; 7 positions match TRBD1. With 5 bases clipped from V and 7 bases from J, the junction kept 8 bases outside the gene matches. Germline V lookup: CDR1 MNHEY, CDR2 SMNVEV (reference sequence). CDR3 length: 15 amino acids. The CDR3: CASSLSGQSNSPLHF. In nucleotides, the CDR3 is TGTGCCAGCAGTCTCTCGGGACAGTCAAATTCACCCCTCCACTTT.

The chain recombines TRBV5-1 with TRBJ1-4, with 7 nucleotides matching TRBD1. The CDR3 totals 16 residues. The V gene's germline CDR1 is SGHRS and CDR2 YFSETQ. V gave up 4 bases and J gave up 7 bases; unmatched junction bases: 13. CDR3 in amino acids: CASSPQGQLDFEKLFF. The CDR3 nucleotides read TGCGCCAGCAGCCCGCAGGGACAGCTAGACTTTGAAAAACTGTTTTTT.

The chain is built from TRBV6-5 and TRBJ1-5, with D hard to call. The CDR3 sequence is 15 residues long. CDR1 is MNHEY, CDR2 SVGAGI, per germline. Between the trimmed V and J ends, which lost 0 bases and 3 bases, there was a span of 9 bases. CDR3 sequence: CASSYSSGINQPQHF. As DNA, the CDR3 is TGTGCCAGCAGTTACTCATCCGGAATCAATCAGCCCCAGCATTTT.